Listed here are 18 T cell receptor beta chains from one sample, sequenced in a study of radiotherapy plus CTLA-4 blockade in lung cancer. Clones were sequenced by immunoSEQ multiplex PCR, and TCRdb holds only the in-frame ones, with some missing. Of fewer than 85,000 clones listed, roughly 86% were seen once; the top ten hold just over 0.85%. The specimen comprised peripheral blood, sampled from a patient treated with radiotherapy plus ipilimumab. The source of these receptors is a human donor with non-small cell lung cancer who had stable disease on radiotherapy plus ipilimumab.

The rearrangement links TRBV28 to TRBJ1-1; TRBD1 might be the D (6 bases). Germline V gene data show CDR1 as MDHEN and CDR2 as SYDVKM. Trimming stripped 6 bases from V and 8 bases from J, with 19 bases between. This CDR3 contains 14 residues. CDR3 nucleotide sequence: TGTGCCAGCAGGTACCAGGGGTTCAGATTCGAAGCTTTCTTT. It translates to CASRYQGFRFEAFF.

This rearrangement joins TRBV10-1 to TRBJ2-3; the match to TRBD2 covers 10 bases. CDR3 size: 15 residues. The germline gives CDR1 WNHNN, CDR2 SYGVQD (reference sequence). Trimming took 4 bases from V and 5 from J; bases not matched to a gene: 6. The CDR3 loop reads CASSGRGLAIDTQYF. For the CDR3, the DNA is TGCGCCAGCAGTGGCCGGGGACTAGCGATAGATACGCAGTATTTT.

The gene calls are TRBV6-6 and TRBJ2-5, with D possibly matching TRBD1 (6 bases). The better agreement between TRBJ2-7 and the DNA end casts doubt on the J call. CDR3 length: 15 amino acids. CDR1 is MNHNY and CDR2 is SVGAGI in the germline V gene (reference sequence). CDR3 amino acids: CASSYAQGSPYEQYF. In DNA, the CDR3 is TGTGCCAGCAGTTATGCACAGGGCTCGCCCTACGAGCAGTACTTC.

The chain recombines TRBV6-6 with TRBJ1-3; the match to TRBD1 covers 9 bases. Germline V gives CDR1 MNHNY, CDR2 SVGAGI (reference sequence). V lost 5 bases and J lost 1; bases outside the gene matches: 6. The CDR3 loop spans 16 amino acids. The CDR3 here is CASSPGTGRSGNTIYF. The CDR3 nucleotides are TGTGCCAGCAGTCCCGGGACAGGGAGGTCTGGAAACACCATATATTTT.

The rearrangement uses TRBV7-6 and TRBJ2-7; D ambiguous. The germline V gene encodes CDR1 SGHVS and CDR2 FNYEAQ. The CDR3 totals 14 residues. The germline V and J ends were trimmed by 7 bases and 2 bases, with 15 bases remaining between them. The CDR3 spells CASTPAHSAYEQYF. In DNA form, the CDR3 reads TGTGCCAGCACCCCGGCCCACAGCGCCTACGAGCAGTACTTC.

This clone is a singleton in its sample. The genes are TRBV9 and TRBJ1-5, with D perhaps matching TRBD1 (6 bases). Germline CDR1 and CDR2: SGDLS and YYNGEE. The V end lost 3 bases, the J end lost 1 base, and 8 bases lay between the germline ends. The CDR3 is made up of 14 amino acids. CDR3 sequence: CASSAGQSNQPQHF. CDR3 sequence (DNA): TGTGCCAGCAGCGCAGGACAGAGCAATCAGCCCCAGCATTTT.

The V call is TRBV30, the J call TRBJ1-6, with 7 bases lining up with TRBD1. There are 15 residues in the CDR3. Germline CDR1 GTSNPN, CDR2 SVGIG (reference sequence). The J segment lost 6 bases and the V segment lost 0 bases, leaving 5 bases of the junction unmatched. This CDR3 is CAWSVYRGVNSPLHF. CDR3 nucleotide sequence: TGTGCCTGGAGTGTATACAGGGGAGTTAATTCACCCCTCCACTTT.

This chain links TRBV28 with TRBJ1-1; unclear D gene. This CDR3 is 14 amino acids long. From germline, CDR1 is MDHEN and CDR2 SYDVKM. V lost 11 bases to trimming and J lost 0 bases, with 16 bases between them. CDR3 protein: CAGREGALNTEAFF. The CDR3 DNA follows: TGTGCCGGGCGGGAAGGAGCTTTGAACACTGAAGCTTTCTTT.

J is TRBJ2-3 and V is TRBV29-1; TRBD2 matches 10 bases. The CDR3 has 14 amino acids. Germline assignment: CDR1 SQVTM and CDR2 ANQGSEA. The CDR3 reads CSGGLAGDADTQYF. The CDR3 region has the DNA TGCAGTGGGGGTCTAGCGGGGGATGCAGATACGCAGTATTTT.

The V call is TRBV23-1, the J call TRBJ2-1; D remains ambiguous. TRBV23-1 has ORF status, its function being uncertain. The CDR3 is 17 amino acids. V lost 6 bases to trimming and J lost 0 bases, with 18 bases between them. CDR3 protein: CASSPKVDENSYNEQFF. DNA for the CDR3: TGCGCCAGCAGCCCGAAGGTAGATGAGAACTCCTACAATGAGCAGTTCTTC.

The CDR3 loop is CASSLGLAAANEKLFF. CDR3 DNA sequence: TGCGCCAGCAGCTTGGGGCTGGCGGCAGCTAATGAAAAACTGTTTTTT. The chain uses TRBV5-1 and TRBJ1-4; D gene unclear. This CDR3 contains 16 residues. CDR1 and CDR2 from the germline V gene are SGHRS and YFSETQ. The germline V and J ends were trimmed by 0 bases and 3 bases, with 12 bases remaining between them. Variable domain in full (rest from reference TRBV5-1 and TRBJ1-4): KAGVTQTPRYLIKTRGQQVTLSCSPISGHRSVSWYQQTPGQGLQFLFEYFSETQRNKGNFPGRFSGRQFSNSRSEMNVSTLELGDSALYLCASSLGLAAANEKLFFGSGTQLSVL.

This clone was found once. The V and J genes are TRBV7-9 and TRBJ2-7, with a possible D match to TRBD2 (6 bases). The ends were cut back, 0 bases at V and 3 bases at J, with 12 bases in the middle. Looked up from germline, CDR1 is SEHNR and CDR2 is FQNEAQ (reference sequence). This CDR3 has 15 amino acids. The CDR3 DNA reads TGTGCCAGCAGCTTAGCGTTGGCGGGGATCTACGAGCAGTACTTC. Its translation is CASSLALAGIYEQYF.

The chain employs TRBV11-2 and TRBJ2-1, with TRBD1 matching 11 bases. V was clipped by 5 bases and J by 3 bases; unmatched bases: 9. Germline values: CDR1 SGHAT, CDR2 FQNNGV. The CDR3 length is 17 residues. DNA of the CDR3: TGTGCCAGCAGCCCACTCGGACAGGGGGCTTTCTACAATGAGCAGTTCTTC. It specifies CASSPLGQGAFYNEQFF. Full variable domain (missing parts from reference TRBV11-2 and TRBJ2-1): EAGVAQSPRYKIIEKRQSVAFWCNPISGHATLYWYQQILGQGPKLLIQFQNNGVVDDSQLPKDRFSAERLKGVDSTLKIQPAKLEDSAVYLCASSPLGQGAFYNEQFFGPGTRLTVL.

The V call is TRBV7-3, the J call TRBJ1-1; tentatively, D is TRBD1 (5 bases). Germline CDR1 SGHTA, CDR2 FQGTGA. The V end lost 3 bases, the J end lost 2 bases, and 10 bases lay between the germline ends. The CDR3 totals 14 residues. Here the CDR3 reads CASSFKGRNTEAFF. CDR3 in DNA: TGTGCCAGCAGCTTCAAGGGGCGTAACACTGAAGCTTTCTTT. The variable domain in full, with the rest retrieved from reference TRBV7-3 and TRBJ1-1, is GAGVSQTPSNKVTEKGKYVELRCDPISGHTALYWYRQSLGQGPEFLIYFQGTGAADDSGLPNDRFFAVRPEGSVSTLKIQRTERGDSAVYLCASSFKGRNTEAFFGQGTRLTVV.

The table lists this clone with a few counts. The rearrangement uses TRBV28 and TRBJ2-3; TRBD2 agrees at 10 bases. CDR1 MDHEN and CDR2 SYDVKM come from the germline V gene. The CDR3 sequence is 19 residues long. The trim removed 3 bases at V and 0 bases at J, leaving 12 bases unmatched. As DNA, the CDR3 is TGTGCCAGCAGTTTTTTACGTGGGCTAGCGGGGGCTAGCACAGATACGCAGTATTTT. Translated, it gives CASSFLRGLAGASTDTQYF.

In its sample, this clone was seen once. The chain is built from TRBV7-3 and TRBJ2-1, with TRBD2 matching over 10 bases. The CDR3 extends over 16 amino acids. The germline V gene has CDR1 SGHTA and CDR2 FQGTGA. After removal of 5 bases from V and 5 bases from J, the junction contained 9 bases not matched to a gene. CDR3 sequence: CASSQTKLAGNNEQFF. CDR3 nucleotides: TGTGCCAGCAGCCAAACTAAACTAGCGGGAAACAATGAGCAGTTCTTC.

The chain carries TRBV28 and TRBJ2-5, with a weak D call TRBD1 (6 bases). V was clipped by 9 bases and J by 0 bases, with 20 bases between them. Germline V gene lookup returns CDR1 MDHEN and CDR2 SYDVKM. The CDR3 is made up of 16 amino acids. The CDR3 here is CASNPQGKGDQETQYF. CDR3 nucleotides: TGTGCCAGTAACCCCCAGGGAAAGGGGGACCAAGAGACCCAGTACTTC.

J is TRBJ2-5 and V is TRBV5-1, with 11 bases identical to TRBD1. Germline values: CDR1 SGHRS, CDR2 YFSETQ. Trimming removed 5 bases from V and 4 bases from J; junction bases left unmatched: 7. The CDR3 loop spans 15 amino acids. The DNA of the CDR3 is TGCGCCAGCAGTCGCGGACAGGGGGCGACAGAGACCCAGTACTTC. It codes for CASSRGQGATETQYF.